This T cell receptor (beta chain) comes out of a study of cytomegalovirus exposure and HLA in healthy donors. It was with 60 Vbeta and 13 Jbeta primers that the PCR ran. The method was immunoSEQ multiplex PCR; TCRdb's version includes in-frame clones alone and lacks a portion of them. Counted here are some 160,000 clones, around nine tenths occurring once; the ten biggest clones make up about 2%. Comment on this clone: Its specificity is unknown.

Study conclusions and caveats: Solely CMV serostatus was available to characterize immune exposure. Presence/absence analyses took donor sequencing depth as roughly uniform.

The sequence came from a woman between 18 and 29 years old in good health and CMV-seronegative. The specimen sequenced was PBMCs.

CDR3: CASSPPQGRNYGYTF. CDR3 in DNA: TGTGCCAGCAGCCCGCCCCAGGGGCGGAACTATGGCTACACCTTC. The chain is built from TRBV4-2 and TRBJ1-2; D is perhaps TRBD1 (6 bases). Germline assignment: CDR1 LGHNA and CDR2 YNFKEQ. This CDR3 comprises 15 residues. V lost 4 bases and J 2 bases, leaving 14 bases between the germline ends.